This T cell receptor beta chain was identified during a study of T cell changes during pregnancy in multiple sclerosis. Germline V gene sequence: CDR1 SGHVS, CDR2 FNYEAQ. The length of the CDR3 is 14 residues. V was trimmed by 5 bases and J by 7 bases, leaving 14 bases between them. Generated by immunoSEQ multiplex PCR, the TCRdb table keeps only in-frame clones and is missing some. The sample includes about 40,000 clones, around 91% of them seen just once. The material was CD4+ T cells from peripheral blood mononuclear cells, obtained before pregnancy. The rearrangement joins TRBV7-6 to TRBJ2-2; D gene uncertain. This TCR derives from a female donor with multiple sclerosis, enrolled in a pregnancy study. The CDR3, as DNA: TGTGCCAGCAGCCCCCTGAGGCAGCGCGGGGAGCTGTTTTTT. It yields the protein CASSPLRQRGELFF. The full variable domain, with the rest looked up from reference TRBV7-6 and TRBJ2-2, is GAGVSQSPRYKVTKRGQDVALRCDPISGHVSLYWYRQALGQGPEFLTYFNYEAQQDKSGLPNDRFSAERPEGSISTLTIQRTEQRDSAMYRCASSPLRQRGELFFGEGSRLTVL.